This paragraph covers one TCR beta chain sequence. Its antigen remains unidentified. These data come from a study of siplizumab effects on memory and regulatory T cells. The data were produced by immunoSEQ multiplex PCR, yet TCRdb's version contains in-frame clones alone and is incomplete. The table includes about 100,000 clones, 75% to 95% detected once. The CDR3 has 15 residues. The V and J ends lost 1 base and 10 bases respectively, with 14 bases between them. Germline V CDR1 and CDR2: LNHDA, SQIVND (reference sequence). Broader study findings: Assignment to unstimulated subsets succeeded for only a minor fraction of the alloreactive clones. Roughly 75-96% of proliferating CD4+ or CD8+ clones defied assignment to a naive or memory phenotype. Confirmatory evidence of suppressive function in proliferating siplizumab-culture Tregs was not obtained.

The V and J genes are TRBV19 and TRBJ1-6; D remains unclear. The clonotype originates from a human donor in good health. The sample taken for sequencing was CD4+ T cells sorted from blood. The CDR3 nucleotides are TGTGCCAGTAGTATAGGAGAAGGGATAAGCTCACCCCTCCACTTT. This translates into CASSIGEGISSPLHF.